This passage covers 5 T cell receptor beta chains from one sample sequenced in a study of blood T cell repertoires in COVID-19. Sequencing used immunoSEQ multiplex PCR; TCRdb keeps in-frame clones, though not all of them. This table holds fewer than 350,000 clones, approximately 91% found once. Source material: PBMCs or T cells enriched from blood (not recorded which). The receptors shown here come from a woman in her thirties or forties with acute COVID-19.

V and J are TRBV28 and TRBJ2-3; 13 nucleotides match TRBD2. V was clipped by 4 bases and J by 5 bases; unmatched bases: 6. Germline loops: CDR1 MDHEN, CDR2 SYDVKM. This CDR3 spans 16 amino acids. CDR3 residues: CASSSLAGGPLDTQYF. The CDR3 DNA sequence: TGTGCCAGCAGTTCACTAGCGGGGGGGCCGCTAGATACGCAGTATTTT.

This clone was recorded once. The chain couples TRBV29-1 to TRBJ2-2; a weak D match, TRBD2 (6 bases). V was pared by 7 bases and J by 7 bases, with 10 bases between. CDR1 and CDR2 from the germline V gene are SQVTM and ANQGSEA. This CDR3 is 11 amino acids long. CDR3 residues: CSGGGVGELFF. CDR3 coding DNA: TGCAGCGGGGGAGGAGTCGGGGAGCTGTTTTTT.

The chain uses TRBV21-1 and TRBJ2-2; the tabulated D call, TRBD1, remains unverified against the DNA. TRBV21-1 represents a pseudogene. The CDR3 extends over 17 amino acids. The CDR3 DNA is TGTGCCAGCAGCAAGAAAGGTGGCAGGGGTGCAACCGGGGAGCTGTTTTTT. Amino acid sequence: CASSKKGGRGATGELFF.

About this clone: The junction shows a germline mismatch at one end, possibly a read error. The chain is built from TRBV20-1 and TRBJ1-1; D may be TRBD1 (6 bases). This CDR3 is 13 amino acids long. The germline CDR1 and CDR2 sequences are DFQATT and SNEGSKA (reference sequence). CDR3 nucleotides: TGCAGCGCTAGTGGGGGCGTGAACACTGAAGCTTTCTTT. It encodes CSASGGVNTEAFF.

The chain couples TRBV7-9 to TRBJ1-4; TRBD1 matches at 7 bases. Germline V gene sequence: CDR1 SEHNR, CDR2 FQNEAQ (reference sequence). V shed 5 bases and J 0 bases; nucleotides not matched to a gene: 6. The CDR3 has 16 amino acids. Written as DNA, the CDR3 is TGTGCCAGCAGCCGACAGGGTCTAGCAACTAATGAAAAACTGTTTTTT. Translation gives CASSRQGLATNEKLFF.